A selection of T cell receptor beta chains follows, all from one sample in a study of CD4 T cells in relation to SARS-CoV-2 and coronaviruses. This table comes from immunoSEQ multiplex PCR, and its TCRdb copy is limited to in-frame clones, with some not included. Here the sample spans about 37,000 clones, 70% to 90% being singletons. Specimen: memory CD4+ T cells from PBMCs. These receptors were taken from an adult with COVID-19. CDR3s include the opening cysteine and the closing phenylalanine or tryptophan. The order of the fields is V gene, D gene, clone size, J gene, CDR3 length, CDR3 DNA, CDR3 protein. The D gene is left open where the match is weak. Size is stated for part of the rows, as once, few or many counts, or as a class when the clone is expanded.

V gene: TRBV9; D gene: .; clone size: .; J gene: TRBJ2-3; CDR3 length: 12; CDR3 DNA: TGTGCCAGCAGCGTAGGTGCAGATACGCAGTATTTT; CDR3 protein: CASSVGADTQYF
V gene: TRBV5-6; D gene: .; clone size: .; J gene: TRBJ1-5; CDR3 length: 15; CDR3 DNA: TGTGCCAGCAGCTTGGCGGCAGGGCGCGATCAGCCCCAGCATTTT; CDR3 protein: CASSLAAGRDQPQHF
V gene: TRBV10-3; D gene: TRBD1; clone size: .; J gene: TRBJ2-7; CDR3 length: 15; CDR3 DNA: TGTGCCATCAGTGACGAGGACAGGGGGATCTACGAGCAGTACTTC; CDR3 protein: CAISDEDRGIYEQYF
V gene: TRBV11-3; D gene: .; clone size: .; J gene: TRBJ1-2; CDR3 length: 13; CDR3 DNA: TGTGCCAGCAGCAATCCCGGGACTCATGGCTACACCTTC; CDR3 protein: CASSNPGTHGYTF
V gene: TRBV5-1; D gene: TRBD2; clone size: .; J gene: TRBJ2-5; CDR3 length: 14; CDR3 DNA: TGCGCCAGCAGCACCGGGGGGGGTAGGGAGACCCAGTACTTC; CDR3 protein: CASSTGGGRETQYF
V gene: TRBV19; D gene: TRBD1; clone size: once; J gene: TRBJ1-5; CDR3 length: 17; CDR3 DNA: TGTGCCAGTAGTTCCCCAGGGGGCGCAGGTAGCAATCAGCCCCAGCATTTT; CDR3 protein: CASSSPGGAGSNQPQHF
V gene: TRBV10-1; D gene: TRBD1; clone size: .; J gene: TRBJ1-6; CDR3 length: 15; CDR3 DNA: TGCGCCAGCAGTGAGTCGTCAGGGGGAAATTCACCCCTCCACTTT; CDR3 protein: CASSESSGGNSPLHF
V gene: TRBV6-1; D gene: TRBD2; clone size: .; J gene: TRBJ2-7; CDR3 length: 16; CDR3 DNA: TGTGCCAGCAGTGTCGGGACTAGCGGGGGCCCTTTCGAGCAGTACTTC; CDR3 protein: CASSVGTSGGPFEQYF
V gene: TRBV7-3; D gene: TRBD1; clone size: .; J gene: TRBJ2-3; CDR3 length: 19; CDR3 DNA: TGTGCCAGCAGCCCCAGGACCGCGTTAGGGACAGGGAGCACAGATACGCAGTATTTT; CDR3 protein: CASSPRTALGTGSTDTQYF
V gene: TRBV7-9; D gene: .; clone size: .; J gene: TRBJ1-2; CDR3 length: 13; CDR3 DNA: TGTGCCAGCAGCTTCGGGACGACCAATGGCTACACCTTC; CDR3 protein: CASSFGTTNGYTF
V gene: TRBV6-5; D gene: .; clone size: .; J gene: TRBJ1-5; CDR3 length: 13; CDR3 DNA: TGTGCCAGGATAGCCAGTAGCAATCAGCCCCAGCATTTT; CDR3 protein: CARIASSNQPQHF
V gene: TRBV5-1; D gene: TRBD1; clone size: .; J gene: TRBJ2-1; CDR3 length: 14; CDR3 DNA: TGCGCCAGCAGAGACAGGGCAGGGGACAATGAGCAGTTCTTC; CDR3 protein: CASRDRAGDNEQFF
V gene: TRBV19; D gene: .; clone size: few; J gene: TRBJ1-6; CDR3 length: 17; CDR3 DNA: TGTGCCAGTAGTATAGCCACCTCCAGGGGATATAATTCACCCCTCCACTTT; CDR3 protein: CASSIATSRGYNSPLHF
V gene: TRBV5-1; D gene: .; clone size: .; J gene: TRBJ2-3; CDR3 length: 12; CDR3 DNA: TGCGCCAGCAGCCCCACGGCAGATACGCAGTATTTT; CDR3 protein: CASSPTADTQYF
V gene: TRBV5-5; D gene: .; clone size: .; J gene: TRBJ2-7; CDR3 length: 13; CDR3 DNA: TGTGCCAGCAGCCCGGCCAGGTACTACGAGCAGTACTTC; CDR3 protein: CASSPARYYEQYF
V gene: TRBV2; D gene: .; clone size: .; J gene: TRBJ1-5; CDR3 length: 15; CDR3 DNA: TGTGCCAGCAGGGCCAGGGCATATAGCAATCAGCCCCAGCATTTT; CDR3 protein: CASRARAYSNQPQHF
V gene: TRBV19; D gene: .; clone size: .; J gene: TRBJ1-1; CDR3 length: 13; CDR3 DNA: TGTGCCAGTAGTATGTCGGGGAACACTGAAGCTTTCTTT; CDR3 protein: CASSMSGNTEAFF
V gene: TRBV5-5; D gene: TRBD1; clone size: .; J gene: TRBJ1-1; CDR3 length: 16; CDR3 DNA: TGTGCCAGCAGCTTGGGGACAGGTACCATGAACACTGAAGCTTTCTTT; CDR3 protein: CASSLGTGTMNTEAFF
V gene: TRBV12-3/TRBV12-4; D gene: .; clone size: .; J gene: TRBJ1-5; CDR3 length: 13; CDR3 DNA: TGTGCCAGCAGGACTGGGGTGGGTCAGCCCCAGCATTTT; CDR3 protein: CASRTGVGQPQHF
V gene: TRBV7-6; D gene: .; clone size: .; J gene: TRBJ2-2; CDR3 length: 15; CDR3 DNA: TGTGCCAGCAGCTTAGATGAGGGCGAAGCCGGGGAGCTGTTTTTT; CDR3 protein: CASSLDEGEAGELFF
V gene: TRBV7-2; D gene: .; clone size: .; J gene: TRBJ1-2; CDR3 length: 12; CDR3 DNA: TGTGCCAGCAGCTACCGTTACTATGGCTACACCTTC; CDR3 protein: CASSYRYYGYTF
V gene: TRBV3-1/TRBV3-2; D gene: TRBD1; clone size: once; J gene: TRBJ1-4; CDR3 length: 15; CDR3 DNA: TGTGCCAGCAGCCAGACCTTAGACAGGGTTCGAAAACTGTTTTTT; CDR3 protein: CASSQTLDRVRKLFF
V gene: TRBV30; D gene: .; clone size: .; J gene: TRBJ1-6; CDR3 length: 16; CDR3 DNA: TGTGCCTGGAGGGCCTCCGAGCGAACTGATAATTCACCCCTCCACTTT; CDR3 protein: CAWRASERTDNSPLHF
V gene: TRBV6-5; D gene: .; clone size: .; J gene: TRBJ1-2; CDR3 length: 13; CDR3 DNA: TGTGCCAGCACACAGGTCGACTCTCATGGCTACACCTTC; CDR3 protein: CASTQVDSHGYTF
V gene: TRBV2; D gene: .; clone size: .; J gene: TRBJ2-4; CDR3 length: 12; CDR3 DNA: TGTGCCAGCAGAGACGGCCAAAACATTCAGTACTTC; CDR3 protein: CASRDGQNIQYF
V gene: TRBV29-1; D gene: TRBD1; clone size: .; J gene: TRBJ1-4; CDR3 length: 13; CDR3 DNA: TGCAGCGTTGAGGTCAGGGGGCAGCGGAAACTGTTTTTT; CDR3 protein: CSVEVRGQRKLFF
V gene: TRBV7-2; D gene: TRBD1; clone size: .; J gene: TRBJ2-7; CDR3 length: 15; CDR3 DNA: TGTGCCAGCAGCCCTCAAATGGGACAGGCCCGCGAGCAGTACTTC; CDR3 protein: CASSPQMGQAREQYF
V gene: TRBV11-1; D gene: TRBD2; clone size: .; J gene: TRBJ2-3; CDR3 length: 16; CDR3 DNA: TGTGCCAGCAGCTCCCTCGGGGGGGCTAAAACAGATACGCAGTATTTT; CDR3 protein: CASSSLGGAKTDTQYF
V gene: TRBV6-5; D gene: .; clone size: once; J gene: TRBJ1-2; CDR3 length: 14; CDR3 DNA: TGTGCCAGCAGTCCATTCGACAGAAACTATGGCTACACCTTC; CDR3 protein: CASSPFDRNYGYTF
V gene: TRBV3-1/TRBV3-2; D gene: .; clone size: .; J gene: TRBJ1-2; CDR3 length: 13; CDR3 DNA: TGTGCCAGCAGCTACGGGGACAACTATGGCTACACCTTC; CDR3 protein: CASSYGDNYGYTF
V gene: TRBV28; D gene: TRBD1; clone size: .; J gene: TRBJ1-1; CDR3 length: 14; CDR3 DNA: TGTGCCAGCAGTCGACAGGGACCGAACACTGAAGCTTTCTTT; CDR3 protein: CASSRQGPNTEAFF
V gene: TRBV25-1; D gene: .; clone size: .; J gene: TRBJ1-2; CDR3 length: 15; CDR3 DNA: TGTGCCAGCAGTATCCCCGGGACCCCTGTGGGTGGCTACACCTTC; CDR3 protein: CASSIPGTPVGGYTF
V gene: TRBV28; D gene: .; clone size: .; J gene: TRBJ1-3; CDR3 length: 13; CDR3 DNA: TGTGCCAGCAGATTGCAAGGACGAAACACCATATATTTT; CDR3 protein: CASRLQGRNTIYF
V gene: TRBV27; D gene: .; clone size: .; J gene: TRBJ2-4; CDR3 length: 16; CDR3 DNA: TGTGCCAGCAGTCCCCTCGGAGGGGGGGGTAAAAACATTCAGTACTTC; CDR3 protein: CASSPLGGGGKNIQYF
V gene: TRBV11-3; D gene: .; clone size: .; J gene: TRBJ1-4; CDR3 length: 13; CDR3 DNA: TGTGCCAGCAGCCCCCGGGTTGGCGAAAAACTGTTTTTT; CDR3 protein: CASSPRVGEKLFF
V gene: TRBV5-1; D gene: .; clone size: .; J gene: TRBJ2-7; CDR3 length: 12; CDR3 DNA: TGCGCCAGCAGCTTAGAGACCTACGAGCAGTACTTC; CDR3 protein: CASSLETYEQYF
V gene: TRBV4-2; D gene: .; clone size: .; J gene: TRBJ2-3; CDR3 length: 13; CDR3 DNA: TGTGCCAGCAGCCTGAGCAGTTCGGATACGCAGTATTTT; CDR3 protein: CASSLSSSDTQYF
V gene: TRBV5-4; D gene: .; clone size: .; J gene: TRBJ2-5; CDR3 length: 12; CDR3 DNA: TGTGCCAGCAGCATAGGAGGAGAGACCCAGTACTTC; CDR3 protein: CASSIGGETQYF
V gene: TRBV2; D gene: .; clone size: .; J gene: TRBJ2-1; CDR3 length: 18; CDR3 DNA: TGTGCCAGCAGTGATGTGTTGGCAAACTCGAAGTCCTACAATGAGCAGTTCTTC; CDR3 protein: CASSDVLANSKSYNEQFF
V gene: TRBV7-6; D gene: TRBD1; clone size: .; J gene: TRBJ2-4; CDR3 length: 18; CDR3 DNA: TGTGCCAGCAGCTTAACCACGACAGGGGGCTGGGCCAAAAACATTCAGTACTTC; CDR3 protein: CASSLTTTGGWAKNIQYF
V gene: TRBV5-4; D gene: .; clone size: .; J gene: TRBJ2-1; CDR3 length: 16; CDR3 DNA: TGTGCCAGCGCAGCCCGGACGGGGGCGTCCTACAATGAGCAGTTCTTC; CDR3 protein: CASAARTGASYNEQFF
V gene: TRBV6-9; D gene: TRBD2; clone size: .; J gene: TRBJ2-7; CDR3 length: 15; CDR3 DNA: TGTGCCAGCCCTCCAAAGCGGGGCCCTTCCTACGAGCAGTACTTC; CDR3 protein: CASPPKRGPSYEQYF
V gene: TRBV6-6; D gene: TRBD2; clone size: .; J gene: TRBJ2-7; CDR3 length: 14; CDR3 DNA: TGTGCCAGCAGTTATACGGGGGGGCGTGACGAGCAGTACTTC; CDR3 protein: CASSYTGGRDEQYF
V gene: TRBV5-4; D gene: .; clone size: .; J gene: TRBJ2-5; CDR3 length: 14; CDR3 DNA: TGTGCCAGCAGCTTGACTAGCAGGGGAGAGACCCAGTACTTC; CDR3 protein: CASSLTSRGETQYF
V gene: TRBV19; D gene: .; clone size: .; J gene: TRBJ1-5; CDR3 length: 15; CDR3 DNA: TGTGCCAGTAGTTTTAACCGGGACCTCAATCAGCCCCAGCATTTT; CDR3 protein: CASSFNRDLNQPQHF
V gene: TRBV11-2; D gene: .; clone size: .; J gene: TRBJ2-3; CDR3 length: 14; CDR3 DNA: TGTGCCAGCAGCTTAGCGAGGGGTTCAGATACGCAGTATTTT; CDR3 protein: CASSLARGSDTQYF
V gene: TRBV19; D gene: .; clone size: .; J gene: TRBJ1-5; CDR3 length: 17; CDR3 DNA: TGTGCCAGTAGTATTCTTGAGGGGCAGTGGGGCAATCAGCCCCAGCATTTT; CDR3 protein: CASSILEGQWGNQPQHF
V gene: TRBV18; D gene: .; clone size: few; J gene: TRBJ2-5; CDR3 length: 13; CDR3 DNA: TGTGCCAGCTCACGGGGCAGCCAAGAGACCCAGTACTTC; CDR3 protein: CASSRGSQETQYF
V gene: TRBV7-2; D gene: .; clone size: .; J gene: TRBJ2-5; CDR3 length: 14; CDR3 DNA: TGTGCCAGCGGGGTAGACAGAAGACAAGAGACCCAGTACTTC; CDR3 protein: CASGVDRRQETQYF
V gene: TRBV5-1; D gene: .; clone size: .; J gene: TRBJ2-5; CDR3 length: 13; CDR3 DNA: TGCGCCAGCAGCTTGGGGGTCCAAGAGACCCAGTACTTC; CDR3 protein: CASSLGVQETQYF
V gene: TRBV5-3; D gene: .; clone size: .; J gene: TRBJ2-1; CDR3 length: 13; CDR3 DNA: TGTGCCAGAAGCTCGGGTCCGGGCGATGAGCAGTTCTTC; CDR3 protein: CARSSGPGDEQFF
V gene: TRBV11-1; D gene: TRBD1; clone size: once; J gene: TRBJ2-3; CDR3 length: 13; CDR3 DNA: TGTGCCAGCGGGGACAGGGTGGCAGATACGCAGTATTTT; CDR3 protein: CASGDRVADTQYF
V gene: TRBV11-2; D gene: .; clone size: .; J gene: TRBJ2-5; CDR3 length: 13; CDR3 DNA: TGTGCCAGCAGCTCCGCGCGGGGTGGGACCCAGTACTTC; CDR3 protein: CASSSARGGTQYF
V gene: TRBV7-8; D gene: TRBD1; clone size: few; J gene: TRBJ1-4; CDR3 length: 14; CDR3 DNA: TGTGCCAGCAGCTCTTGGGACAGTAATGAAAAACTGTTTTTT; CDR3 protein: CASSSWDSNEKLFF
V gene: TRBV10-3; D gene: .; clone size: few; J gene: TRBJ2-3; CDR3 length: 15; CDR3 DNA: TGTGCCATCAGTGAGCCCCGGGTGGGGCCAGATACGCAGTATTTT; CDR3 protein: CAISEPRVGPDTQYF
V gene: TRBV2; D gene: .; clone size: .; J gene: TRBJ2-3; CDR3 length: 15; CDR3 DNA: TGTGCCAGCAGTGGGGTAGCCCTCAGCACAGATACGCAGTATTTT; CDR3 protein: CASSGVALSTDTQYF
V gene: TRBV28; D gene: .; clone size: .; J gene: TRBJ1-6; CDR3 length: 13; CDR3 DNA: TGTGCCAGCAGTTTACGGGGAAGTTCACCCCTCCACTTT; CDR3 protein: CASSLRGSSPLHF